One sample yielded the 12 T cell receptor beta chains listed below, sequenced in a study of blood T cells in healthy people across ages (dated by TCRdb to about 2015). Library preparation was by 5' RACE. TCRdb records Illumina HiSeq 2500 as the sequencer. A second about 7 to 12 cycle PCR used a sample-barcoded 5' primer and a J-beta primer mix. TCRdb's own reprocessing of the public reads used fastp at Q25 and MiXCR and kept productive beta chains. Each entry merges the rows of one CDR3 protein and shows their most common DNA and genes. The table for this sample lists 1.5 million or so distinct CDR3 sequences; 35% to 45% of them were counted only once. The ten largest clones take up 6.5% to 10% of the sample. Material for sequencing was blood. The receptor set was obtained from a young woman in good health.

This clonotype was seen at least ten times. This chain uses TRBV7-2 with TRBJ2-1; a weak D match, TRBD1 (5 bases). This CDR3 has 20 residues. Germline CDR1 SGHTA, CDR2 FQGNSA. Trimming took off 5 bases at V and 0 bases at J, with 26 bases between the two ends. This CDR3 reads CASSLRVQGIINSSYNEQFF. CDR3 sequence (DNA): TGTGCCAGCAGCCTAAGGGTCCAGGGTATTATCAACAGCTCCTACAATGAGCAGTTCTTC.

The V and J genes are TRBV5-1 and TRBJ1-2; TRBD1 is a possible D gene (6 bases). The CDR3 runs 15 residues. The V and J ends lost 3 bases and 1 base respectively, with 13 bases between them. Germline V lookup: CDR1 SGHRS, CDR2 YFSETQ. The CDR3, as DNA: TGCGCCAGCAGCTATACGACAGGCTATAACTATGGCTACACCTTC. This sequence encodes CASSYTTGYNYGYTF.

The gene calls are TRBV5-6 and TRBJ2-7, with 11 bases aligning to TRBD1. The CDR3 totals 17 residues. Germline-derived CDR1 and CDR2 are SGHDT and YYEEEE. V dropped 0 bases and J dropped 3; count of bases not matched to a gene: 8. This CDR3 reads CASSLVGQGAGNYEQYF. CDR3 sequence (DNA): TGTGCCAGCAGCTTGGTAGGACAGGGGGCGGGGAACTACGAGCAGTACTTC. The full variable domain, completed using reference TRBV5-6 and TRBJ2-7, is DAGVTQSPTHLIKTRGQQVTLRCSPKSGHDTVSWYQQALGQGPQFIFQYYEEEERQRGNFPDRFSGHQFPNYSSELNVNALLLGDSALYLCASSLVGQGAGNYEQYFGPGTRLTVT.

The chain uses TRBV15 and TRBJ1-2; D is undetermined. Germline CDR1 reads LNHNV; CDR2 reads YYDKDF (reference sequence). The germline V and J ends were trimmed by 6 bases and 0 bases, with 17 bases remaining between them. The CDR3 is made up of 16 amino acids. The CDR3 is CATSGVVGLSNYGYTF. As DNA, the CDR3 is TGTGCCACCAGTGGGGTCGTTGGCCTTTCTAACTATGGCTACACCTTC. Variable domain in full (rest from reference TRBV15 and TRBJ1-2): DAMVIQNPRYQVTQFGKPVTLSCSQTLNHNVMYWYQQKSSQAPKLLFHYYDKDFNNEADTPDNFQSRRPNTSFCFLDIRSPGLGDTAMYLCATSGVVGLSNYGYTFGSGTRLTVV.

This chain joins TRBV7-9 and TRBJ2-7, with 9 bases aligning to TRBD1. Germline V gene lookup returns CDR1 SEHNR and CDR2 FQNEAQ (reference sequence). The J segment lost 6 bases and the V segment lost 2 bases, leaving 2 bases of the junction unmatched. The CDR3 consists of 13 residues. The CDR3 sequence is CASSLTGGAEQYF. CDR3 sequence (DNA): TGTGCCAGCAGCTTAACAGGGGGCGCCGAGCAGTACTTC.

This chain connects TRBV29-1 to TRBJ1-1; 7 bases match TRBD1. The CDR3 extends over 12 amino acids. Germline CDR1 is SQVTM and CDR2 is ANQGSEA. The trim removed 7 bases at V and 3 bases at J, leaving 5 bases unmatched. The CDR3 is CSATGKDTEAFF. Here the CDR3 DNA reads TGCAGCGCGACAGGGAAGGACACTGAAGCTTTCTTT.

This chain links TRBV21-1 with TRBJ1-5. TRBV21-1 represents a pseudogene. The CDR3 is 17 amino acids. In DNA, the CDR3 is TGTGCCAGCAGCATTCGTCCTCGAGAGTATAGCAATCAGCCCCAGCATTTT. Protein: CASSIRPREYSNQPQHF.

This clonotype was counted a few times. The V and J genes are TRBV28 and TRBJ2-7, with D unclear. This CDR3 comprises 14 residues. Trimming cost V 2 bases and J 3 bases, with 11 bases left between them. Germline-derived CDR1 and CDR2 are MDHEN and SYDVKM. The CDR3 DNA follows: TGTGCCAGCAGTTTAACCCCGGACGACTACGAGCAGTACTTC. Its translation is CASSLTPDDYEQYF.

This clonotype was detected only once. The V call is TRBV28, the J call TRBJ1-6; 7 bases map to TRBD1. Germline CDR1 MDHEN, CDR2 SYDVKM. CDR3 length equals 16 residues. Trimming cost V 2 bases and J 4 bases; bases outside gene matches: 5. The CDR3 reads CASSLGDRKYNSPLHF. CDR3 nucleotide sequence: TGTGCCAGCAGTTTAGGGGACAGAAAGTATAATTCACCCCTCCACTTT.

The genes are TRBV27 and TRBJ2-2, with 8 bases that match TRBD2. The CDR3 totals 16 residues. In germline, CDR1 is MNHEY, CDR2 SMNVEV (reference sequence). V lost 2 bases, J lost 5 bases, and 7 bases stayed unmatched. The CDR3 here is CASSLGPGGFTGELFF. CDR3 coding DNA: TGTGCCAGCAGTTTAGGCCCGGGAGGGTTTACCGGGGAGCTGTTTTTT.

The genes are TRBV7-3 and TRBJ2-2, with no clear D. This CDR3 contains 14 residues. Germline-derived CDR1 and CDR2 are SGHTA and FQGTGA. V was pared by 1 base and J by 9 bases, with 12 bases between. This CDR3 reads CASSLSSDSRELFF. Written as DNA, the CDR3 is TGTGCCAGCAGCTTAAGCAGCGATTCTAGGGAGCTGTTTTTT.

This clonotype has only a few counts. The chain uses TRBV6-1 and TRBJ1-2; D gene uncertain. This CDR3 has 12 amino acids. V was shortened by 7 bases and J by 5 bases, with 11 bases between the two germline ends. Per the germline V gene, CDR1 is MNHNS and CDR2 is SASEGT. The CDR3 region has the DNA TGTGCCAGCAAGGGCGGGTGGTATGGCTACACCTTC. Translation gives CASKGGWYGYTF.